Listed below are T cell receptor beta chains from one sample, sequenced in a study of CD8+ T cells in alopecia areata. Sequenced by immunoSEQ multiplex PCR; TCRdb stores in-frame clones only, minus some. The sample contains 95,000 to 100,000 clones, 50% to 75% of which appear only once. Sequenced here: CD8+ T cells sorted from blood, sampled at week 4, from a patient treated with tofacitinib. All receptors come from a human donor with alopecia areata. CDR3s leave out the opening cysteine and the closing phenylalanine or tryptophan.

TRBV29-1	TRBJ2-7	SVEGTGVYEQY
TRBV29-1	TRBJ2-3	SVTGGPRASTDTQY
TRBV5-1	TRBJ1-5	ASSLWVNQPQH
TRBV19	TRBJ2-5	ASSPKGVETQY
TRBV7-9	TRBJ2-1	ASSLAGVPRGEQF
TRBV7-9	TRBJ2-3	ASTPFSPGADTQY
TRBV25-1	TRBJ1-2	ASRHGGAVYGYT
TRBV27	TRBJ2-2	ASSGDWGELF
TRBV7-6	TRBJ1-1	ASSPSGALEAF
TRBV7-8	TRBJ2-7	ASSPASDSYEQY
TRBV9	TRBJ2-1	ASSVEDSGQF
TRBV9	TRBJ2-7	ASSGRSPEQY
TRBV4-3	TRBJ2-3	ASSQDLVSRITDTQY
TRBV28	TRBJ2-7	ASSSRQGRYEQY
TRBV29-1	TRBJ1-5	SARTGENQPQH
TRBV5-1	TRBJ2-3	ASSLEDPTDTQY
TRBV7-9	TRBJ2-1	ASSLRYNEQF
TRBV29-1	TRBJ2-5	SVASRGATQY
TRBV19	TRBJ1-1	ASSTGETEAF
TRBV11-2	TRBJ1-1	ASSPHRMNTEAF
TRBV29-1	TRBJ2-1	SVDWGAYNEQF
TRBV29-1	TRBJ1-1	SVEDPDSLNTEAF
TRBV5-1	TRBJ2-3	ASSWTANGVGDTQY
TRBV5-4	TRBJ2-1	ASSLAANEQF
TRBV7-9	TRBJ2-7	ASSLDVMRGYEQY
TRBV5-1	TRBJ2-1	ASSLGLSNEQF
TRBV6-1	TRBJ1-3	ASSVTPGVVAGNTIY
TRBV4-3	TRBJ2-2	ASSQDLTANTGELF
TRBV25-1	TRBJ2-1	ASNIAGEVNEQF
TRBV7-2	TRBJ2-7	ASSLVAGEFGEQY
TRBV19	TRBJ2-1	ASSIRDGSYNEQF
TRBV19	TRBJ1-5	ASSTAGTGGQPQH
TRBV4-1	TRBJ2-7	ASSLEQGGTYEQY
TRBV13	TRBJ2-2	ASSLSGELF
TRBV10-3	TRBJ2-4	ASSPSIEGNIQY
TRBV6-5	TRBJ2-7	ASSYQGGLIHEQY
TRBV9	TRBJ2-3	ASSVAQGTYQDTQY
TRBV30	TRBJ1-5	AWSVGDRGHQPQH
TRBV4-1	TRBJ2-7	ASRPHSTHYEQY
TRBV6-6	TRBJ2-1	ASRGLAGAEQF
TRBV15	TRBJ2-2	ATKPGQGNTGELF
TRBV7-9	TRBJ2-5	ASSPPYLNFGGRAETQY
TRBV10-3	TRBJ2-3	AIRITDTQY
TRBV6-4	TRBJ2-2	ASSDKNTGELF
TRBV30	TRBJ1-1	AWNRGGNTEAF
TRBV2	TRBJ1-1	ASSVPGRNTEAF
TRBV4-1	TRBJ2-1	ASSRRLAGQHNEQF
TRBV15	TRBJ2-1	ATSRDRGIRYNEQF
TRBV4-2	TRBJ1-2	ASSPVPGRYGYT
TRBV7-9	TRBJ2-1	ASSLEARNEQF